This is a list of T cell receptor beta chains from one sample in a study of blood T cell repertoires in COVID-19. The protocol was immunoSEQ multiplex PCR, while the TCRdb copy is restricted to in-frame clones and leaves out a portion. The sample records a few hundred thousand clones, around 91% being singletons. The sample was peripheral blood. The receptor set was obtained from a woman aged 55-75 years with COVID-19, enrolled during active disease. CDR3s leave out the opening cysteine and the closing phenylalanine or tryptophan. Fields, in order: J gene, CDR3 length, V gene, CDR3 protein.

j_gene: TRBJ1-6; len: 13; v_gene: TRBV5-1; CDR3aa: ASSLDRDSGSPLH
j_gene: TRBJ1-2; len: 12; v_gene: TRBV4-2; CDR3aa: ASSPDGGEGGYT
j_gene: TRBJ2-7; len: 15; v_gene: TRBV5-6; CDR3aa: ASSLAHLGTGEYEQY
j_gene: TRBJ1-1; len: 10; v_gene: TRBV6-5; CDR3aa: ASSRLGTEAF
j_gene: TRBJ1-1; len: 13; v_gene: TRBV7-9; CDR3aa: ASSQGDTLNTEAF
j_gene: TRBJ1-4; len: 11; v_gene: TRBV5-6; CDR3aa: ASSRQPNEKLF
j_gene: TRBJ1-3; len: 14; v_gene: TRBV6-2/TRBV6-3; CDR3aa: ASSYQIWPAGNTIY
j_gene: TRBJ2-2; len: 13; v_gene: TRBV12-5; CDR3aa: ASGLGLAGTGELF
j_gene: TRBJ1-6; len: 13; v_gene: TRBV4-2; CDR3aa: ASSPGQLNGSPLH
j_gene: TRBJ2-7; len: 11; v_gene: TRBV5-5; CDR3aa: ASSLPGMGEQY
j_gene: TRBJ1-5; len: 14; v_gene: TRBV3-1/TRBV3-2; CDR3aa: ASSQDSQGGRQPQH
j_gene: TRBJ1-4; len: 13; v_gene: TRBV4-3; CDR3aa: ASSHGDRGIEKLF
j_gene: TRBJ2-7; len: 12; v_gene: TRBV7-9; CDR3aa: ASSLGQEPYEQY
j_gene: TRBJ1-2; len: 13; v_gene: TRBV27; CDR3aa: ASSRGTGGFYGYT
j_gene: TRBJ2-1; len: 11; v_gene: TRBV7-2; CDR3aa: ASSLPGQGKQF
j_gene: TRBJ2-1; len: 14; v_gene: TRBV6-2/TRBV6-3; CDR3aa: ASSQDRALSYNEQF
j_gene: TRBJ1-1; len: 11; v_gene: TRBV29-1; CDR3aa: SGRGGQNTEAF
j_gene: TRBJ2-1; len: 12; v_gene: TRBV9; CDR3aa: ASSAFRGHNEQF
j_gene: TRBJ2-5; len: 15; v_gene: TRBV4-3; CDR3aa: ASSQGPWTSRQETQY
j_gene: TRBJ2-4; len: 13; v_gene: TRBV7-2; CDR3aa: ASSLVGTGKNIQY
j_gene: TRBJ2-1; len: 20; v_gene: TRBV2; CDR3aa: ASSEMVRRPGLAVSSYNEQF
j_gene: TRBJ2-2; len: 11; v_gene: TRBV15; CDR3aa: ATRTTTLGELF
j_gene: TRBJ1-5; len: 11; v_gene: TRBV19; CDR3aa: ASKDREDQPQH
j_gene: TRBJ1-4; len: 14; v_gene: TRBV4-3; CDR3aa: ASSQDGAGGNEKLF
j_gene: TRBJ1-2; len: 11; v_gene: TRBV7-9; CDR3aa: ASSPGGFYGYT
j_gene: TRBJ1-1; len: 15; v_gene: TRBV5-6; CDR3aa: ASRSYPVQTSMSEAF
j_gene: TRBJ1-2; len: 9; v_gene: TRBV30; CDR3aa: ASGQNYGYT
j_gene: TRBJ2-7; len: 12; v_gene: TRBV5-5; CDR3aa: ASSLEGGRYEQY
j_gene: TRBJ2-1; len: 13; v_gene: TRBV5-5; CDR3aa: ASSFGGDSYNEQF
j_gene: TRBJ1-2; len: 15; v_gene: TRBV27; CDR3aa: ASSPTTRQTRNYGYT
j_gene: TRBJ2-3; len: 11; v_gene: TRBV2; CDR3aa: ASSVGLADTQY
j_gene: TRBJ2-7; len: 13; v_gene: TRBV15; CDR3aa: ATSRDFNRVGEQY
j_gene: TRBJ1-3; len: 12; v_gene: TRBV7-8; CDR3aa: ASSRPTAGNTIY
j_gene: TRBJ1-2; len: 15; v_gene: TRBV2; CDR3aa: ASSDSLTGTVNYGYT
j_gene: TRBJ2-1; len: 14; v_gene: TRBV5-1; CDR3aa: ASGLGGDPSYNEQF
j_gene: TRBJ1-6; len: 12; v_gene: TRBV14; CDR3aa: ASSQYTGGSPLH
j_gene: TRBJ2-2; len: 13; v_gene: TRBV6-5; CDR3aa: ASSPISVNTGELF
j_gene: TRBJ2-7; len: 15; v_gene: TRBV2; CDR3aa: ASSAIAGGPVRYEQY
j_gene: TRBJ1-5; len: 12; v_gene: TRBV6-2/TRBV6-3; CDR3aa: ASSYYRAGQPQH
j_gene: TRBJ1-2; len: 11; v_gene: TRBV10-3; CDR3aa: AILMGQGDGYT
j_gene: TRBJ2-1; len: 14; v_gene: TRBV5-1; CDR3aa: ASRKGHTNSYNEQF
j_gene: TRBJ2-5; len: 11; v_gene: TRBV15; CDR3aa: ATSRDRQETQY
j_gene: TRBJ1-5; len: 13; v_gene: TRBV6-2/TRBV6-3; CDR3aa: ASSYSRGYNQPQH
j_gene: TRBJ1-1; len: 12; v_gene: TRBV19; CDR3aa: ASRWGTANTEAF
j_gene: TRBJ1-4; len: 12; v_gene: TRBV2; CDR3aa: ASSFGQGREKLF
j_gene: TRBJ2-7; len: 12; v_gene: TRBV19; CDR3aa: ASSWGGRGDEQY
j_gene: TRBJ1-1; len: 11; v_gene: TRBV7-3; CDR3aa: ASSLNRDTEAF
j_gene: TRBJ2-5; len: 14; v_gene: TRBV5-1; CDR3aa: ASSLNGQGGQETQY
j_gene: TRBJ1-3; len: 14; v_gene: TRBV6-2/TRBV6-3; CDR3aa: ASSLERTASGNTIY
j_gene: TRBJ1-1; len: 13; v_gene: TRBV19; CDR3aa: ASSHRGSMNTEAF
j_gene: TRBJ2-7; len: 11; v_gene: TRBV5-1; CDR3aa: ASSLDREYEQY
j_gene: TRBJ1-1; len: 12; v_gene: TRBV9; CDR3aa: ASSVGRANTEAF
j_gene: TRBJ1-2; len: 12; v_gene: TRBV2; CDR3aa: ASTSLRGERGYT
j_gene: TRBJ2-3; len: 11; v_gene: TRBV27; CDR3aa: ASSSIGTDTQY
j_gene: TRBJ1-5; len: 13; v_gene: TRBV27; CDR3aa: ASSSQGLTGQPQH